This entry lists 29 T cell receptor beta chains sequenced from one sample in a study of identical twins. A single record per CDR3 protein comes from TCRdb applying MiXCR to the 5' RACE reads. The data show under 300,000 distinct CDR3 sequences, around 15% seen once. The sequenced sample consisted of memory (CD45RO+) T cells sorted from blood. These receptors were collected from a woman aged 18-29 years in good health.

This clonotype occurred a few times. The chain couples TRBV12-5 to TRBJ2-6; D not resolved. Per the germline V gene, CDR1 is LGHNT and CDR2 is FRNRAP. Trimming cost V 4 bases and J 4 bases, with 20 bases left between them. The length of the CDR3 is 18 residues. The CDR3 protein is CASGWTTSLSVGANVLTF. CDR3 bases: TGTGCTAGTGGTTGGACGACCTCCCTCTCTGTGGGGGCCAACGTCCTGACTTTC.

The chain has TRBV5-1 and TRBJ1-2, with TRBD1 as a possible D gene (6 bases). The V end was cut by 7 bases, the J end by 4 bases, with 17 bases between. In germline, CDR1 is SGHRS, CDR2 YFSETQ. CDR3 size: 14 residues. CDR3: CASGIQGQTYGYTF. The CDR3 nucleotides read TGCGCCAGCGGCATTCAAGGACAGACCTATGGCTACACCTTC.

This clonotype was observed at least ten times. The chain links TRBV5-5 to TRBJ1-1, with D tentatively TRBD1 (5 bases). From germline, CDR1 is SGHKS and CDR2 YYEKEE (reference sequence). This CDR3 is built from 13 residues. V gave up 0 bases and J gave up 8 bases, with 11 bases separating them. The CDR3 region is CASSLVWNREAFF. The CDR3 region has the DNA TGTGCCAGCAGCTTGGTTTGGAACAGGGAAGCTTTCTTT.

This clonotype has a count of ten or more. The chain carries TRBV4-3 and TRBJ2-2; 10 nucleotides align to TRBD2. The CDR3 has 16 residues. CDR1 and CDR2 from the germline V gene are LGHNA and YSLEER. V lost 0 bases and J lost 5; bases outside the gene matches: 3. CDR3 nucleotide sequence: TGCGCCAGCAGCCAAGACGGGACTAGCGCAACCGGGGAGCTGTTTTTT. Encoded protein: CASSQDGTSATGELFF.

The DNA of the CDR3 is TGCGCCAGCAGTCACAGGCACGGCGAAAAACTGTTTTTT. The encoded protein is CASSHRHGEKLFF. This chain joins TRBV5-1 and TRBJ1-4; a weak D match, TRBD1 (5 bases). CDR3 length equals 13 residues. Germline-derived CDR1 and CDR2 are SGHRS and YFSETQ. Trimming stripped 5 bases from V and 8 bases from J, with 13 bases between.

This clonotype was detected many times. J is TRBJ2-2 and V is TRBV6-1; maybe TRBD2 (5 bases). Trimming cost V 7 bases and J 7 bases, with 16 bases left between them. The CDR3 loop spans 14 amino acids. Looked up from germline, CDR1 is MNHNS and CDR2 is SASEGT. CDR3 sequence: CASTEGHASGELFF. The CDR3 coding sequence is TGTGCCAGCACCGAGGGCCATGCCAGCGGGGAGCTGTTTTTT.

This clonotype has ten or more counts. The CDR3 loop is CASTGAGGAGAQETQYF. Here the CDR3 DNA reads TGTGCCAGCACAGGGGCAGGGGGCGCCGGGGCCCAAGAGACCCAGTACTTC. The V call is TRBV7-9, the J call TRBJ2-5, with TRBD1 matching over 8 bases. The ends lost 7 bases at V and 1 base at J; junction bases unmatched: 14. Germline V CDR1 and CDR2: SEHNR, FQNEAQ (reference sequence). The CDR3 has 17 amino acids.

The chain joins TRBV6-2 or TRBV6-3 to TRBJ2-3; a possible D gene is TRBD2 (6 bases). CDR1 is MNHEY, CDR2 SVGEGT, per germline. This CDR3 region has 12 residues. Trimming stripped 8 bases from V and 4 bases from J, with 10 bases between. CDR3 region: CASRGAADTQYF. CDR3 in DNA: TGTGCCAGCCGCGGGGCGGCAGATACGCAGTATTTT.

V and J are TRBV20-1 and TRBJ2-7; 12 bases line up with TRBD2. The CDR3 consists of 14 residues. Germline CDR1 and CDR2: DFQATT and SNEGSKA (reference sequence). After removal of 6 bases from V and 3 bases from J, the junction contained 6 bases not matched to a gene. CDR3 DNA sequence: TGCAGTGCAACGAGGACTAGCGGGGTCTACGAGCAGTACTTC. Its protein is CSATRTSGVYEQYF.

This clonotype was detected ten times or more. The gene calls are TRBV12-3 or TRBV12-4 and TRBJ1-3; 7 positions match TRBD1. J was trimmed by 2 bases and V by 4 bases; bases with no gene match: 5. The CDR3 is 15 amino acids. In nucleotides, the CDR3 is TGTGCCAGCAGTTCGACAGGGAGGACTGGAAACACCATATATTTT. Protein product: CASSSTGRTGNTIYF.

The chain couples TRBV18 to TRBJ2-6; unclear D gene. This CDR3 has 16 residues. V was pared by 3 bases and J by 2 bases, with 11 bases between. Germline loops: CDR1 KGHSH, CDR2 LQKENI. The DNA of the CDR3 is TGTGCCAGCTCACCCCCGGTTGACACTGGGGCCAACGTCCTGACTTTC. This sequence encodes CASSPPVDTGANVLTF.

This chain links TRBV29-1 with TRBJ2-7; either TRBD1 or TRBD2 may supply D (5 bases each). Trimming stripped 4 bases from V and 3 bases from J, with 13 bases between. The CDR3 is 13 amino acids. Germline V gene lookup returns CDR1 SQVTM and CDR2 ANQGSEA. The CDR3 loop is CSVAPRGLYEQYF. CDR3 nucleotides: TGCAGCGTTGCCCCCCGGGGCCTCTACGAGCAGTACTTC.

The chain has TRBV19 and TRBJ2-1; no definite D call. Per germline, CDR1 LNHDA and CDR2 SQIVND (reference sequence). The CDR3 is made up of 14 amino acids. V lost 7 bases and J 1 base, leaving 11 bases between the germline ends. This CDR3 is CASTLGRSYNEQFF. The CDR3 nucleotides are TGTGCCAGTACCCTGGGTAGGTCCTACAATGAGCAGTTCTTC.

V and J are TRBV20-1 and TRBJ1-1, with a weak D call TRBD1 (6 bases). Per the germline V gene, CDR1 is DFQATT and CDR2 is SNEGSKA (reference sequence). V was shortened by 4 bases and J by 2 bases, with 14 bases between the two germline ends. This CDR3 is 14 amino acids long. The CDR3 region has the DNA TGCAGTGCTACCAGGACAGATTTAAACACTGAAGCTTTCTTT. It is translated as CSATRTDLNTEAFF.

This clonotype was seen a handful of times. The rearrangement links TRBV19 to TRBJ2-2; D ambiguous. Between the trimmed V and J ends, which lost 5 bases and 0 bases, there was a span of 13 bases. The CDR3 has 16 residues. Germline CDR1 reads LNHDA; CDR2 reads SQIVND (reference sequence). The CDR3 loop reads CASSLSAVANTGELFF. As DNA, the CDR3 is TGTGCCAGTAGTCTCTCGGCGGTCGCGAACACCGGGGAGCTGTTTTTT.

The chain couples TRBV5-6 to TRBJ2-7; D uncertain. The CDR3 is 12 residues long. Germline V gene data show CDR1 as SGHDT and CDR2 as YYEEEE. Deletions cut 4 bases from V and 3 bases from J, with 8 bases between. CDR3 sequence reads: CASSPLNYEQYF. CDR3 sequence (DNA): TGTGCCAGCAGCCCTTTGAACTACGAGCAGTACTTC.

At least ten counts were recorded for this clonotype. This chain joins TRBV6-2 or TRBV6-3 and TRBJ2-5; either TRBD1 or TRBD2 may supply D (5 bases each). The CDR3 covers 17 residues. The V gene lost 5 bases and the J gene lost 0 bases, with 19 bases spanning the gap. Per germline, CDR1 MNHEY and CDR2 SVGEGT. The CDR3: CASSTFLGTAHQETQYF. CDR3 nucleotide sequence: TGTGCCAGCAGTACTTTCCTCGGGACGGCCCACCAAGAGACCCAGTACTTC.

This clonotype was seen at least ten times. The rearrangement links TRBV6-6 to TRBJ2-3; perhaps D is TRBD1 or TRBD2 (5 bases each). The CDR3 sequence is 13 residues long. Deletions cut 4 bases from V and 0 bases from J, with 5 bases between. Per the germline V gene, CDR1 is MNHNY and CDR2 is SVGAGI (reference sequence). The CDR3 loop reads CASSWDSTDTQYF. The CDR3, as DNA: TGTGCCAGCAGTTGGGACAGCACAGATACGCAGTATTTT.

This sequence joins TRBV12-3 or TRBV12-4 and TRBJ1-1; tentatively, D is TRBD1 (6 bases). This CDR3 has 12 amino acids. The V end was cut by 6 bases, the J end by 7 bases, with 12 bases between. The CDR3 DNA sequence: TGTGCCAGCAGCCAGGACAGACATGAAGCTTTCTTT. Amino acid sequence: CASSQDRHEAFF.

V usage is TRBV7-2 and J usage is TRBJ1-1, with D unclear. The V gene's germline CDR1 is SGHTA and CDR2 FQGNSA. This CDR3 is 13 amino acids long. With 8 bases removed from V and 1 base from J, the gap between germline ends came to 11 bases. Here the CDR3 DNA reads TGTGCCAGCGGATCCGCAGGGAACACTGAAGCTTTCTTT. Translating gives CASGSAGNTEAFF. The full variable domain, in which reference TRBV7-2 and TRBJ1-1 provide the parts outside the CDR3, is GAGVSQSPSNKVTEKGKDVELRCDPISGHTALYWYRQSLGQGLEFLIYFQGNSAPDKSGLPSDRFSAERTGGSVSTLTIQRTQQEDSAVYLCASGSAGNTEAFFGQGTRLTVV.

V is TRBV3-1 and J is TRBJ2-7, with 7 bases lining up with TRBD2. Unmatched junction bases numbered 13, after V lost 1 base and J lost 7 bases. Germline loops: CDR1 LGHDT, CDR2 YNNKEL (reference sequence). This CDR3 region has 16 residues. CDR3 in DNA: TGTGCCAGCAGCCAAGTTGGCGGGAGAGGAATGAGGGAGCAGTACTTC. Encoded protein: CASSQVGGRGMREQYF.

This clonotype appeared a few times. The rearrangement joins TRBV7-2 to TRBJ2-1, with D tentatively TRBD2 (6 bases). Between the trimmed V and J ends, which lost 5 bases and 9 bases, there was a span of 20 bases. The germline V gene has CDR1 SGHTA and CDR2 FQGNSA. The CDR3 covers 15 residues. CDR3 DNA: TGTGCCAGCAGCACATTGGGGGGAGCGGTGAGTGAGCAGTTCTTC. This gives the protein CASSTLGGAVSEQFF.

This chain joins TRBV6-5 and TRBJ2-2; possibly TRBD1 for D (6 bases). Trimming shortened V by 0 bases and J by 6 bases, and 11 bases separated the two germline ends. This CDR3 comprises 15 residues. Per the germline V gene, CDR1 is MNHEY and CDR2 is SVGAGI. In nucleotides, the CDR3 is TGTGCCAGCAGTTACTCGAGTTCAGGGGCCGGGGAGCTGTTTTTT. Translation gives CASSYSSSGAGELFF.

This clonotype has just a few counts. The rearrangement joins TRBV4-2 to TRBJ2-7; D is possibly TRBD1 (6 bases). Trimming pared 5 bases from V and 0 bases from J, leaving 17 bases between. The CDR3 runs to 16 residues. Germline V CDR1 and CDR2: LGHNA, YNFKEQ. CDR3 sequence: CASSSAPGASSYEQYF. The CDR3 DNA reads TGTGCCAGCAGCTCCGCCCCAGGGGCCAGCTCCTACGAGCAGTACTTC.

This clonotype was observed a handful of times. V and J are TRBV4-3 and TRBJ1-1; no reliable D call. Germline V gene sequence: CDR1 LGHNA, CDR2 YSLEER. The V end was cut by 0 bases, the J end by 1 base, with 6 bases between. The CDR3 totals 14 residues. CDR3 in DNA: TGCGCCAGCAGCCAAGATGTACAGAACACTGAAGCTTTCTTT. Residues: CASSQDVQNTEAFF.

This chain connects TRBV18 to TRBJ1-1, with D unclear. CDR1 and CDR2 from the germline V gene are KGHSH and LQKENI. V was clipped by 4 bases and J by 1 base, with 7 bases between them. The CDR3 spans 13 residues. CDR3 loop: CASSQAGNTEAFF. CDR3 nucleotide sequence: TGTGCCAGCTCACAAGCGGGGAACACTGAAGCTTTCTTT.

The V and J genes are TRBV12-3 or TRBV12-4 and TRBJ1-1; 10 bases are a match to TRBD1. There are 14 residues in the CDR3. Losses at the gene ends were 7 bases for V and 1 base for J; bases not matched to a gene: 3. The CDR3 DNA is TGTGCCAGCACCTGGGACAGGGGGAACACTGAAGCTTTCTTT. Translating gives CASTWDRGNTEAFF.

The rearrangement links TRBV12-3 or TRBV12-4 to TRBJ2-5; D assignment may be TRBD1 or TRBD2 (5 bases each). The CDR3 covers 13 residues. Trimming pared 5 bases from V and 5 bases from J, leaving 12 bases between. CDR3 amino acids: CASSPGPRETQYF. The DNA of the CDR3 is TGTGCCAGCAGTCCGGGACCCAGGGAGACCCAGTACTTC.

The chain couples TRBV20-1 to TRBJ2-7, with D possibly TRBD2 on 5 matching bases. V lost 0 bases and J 3 bases, leaving 9 bases between the germline ends. In germline, CDR1 is DFQATT, CDR2 SNEGSKA (reference sequence). CDR3 length: 13 amino acids. The CDR3 loop reads CSARDSVYYEQYF. CDR3 coding DNA: TGCAGTGCTAGAGATAGCGTTTACTACGAGCAGTACTTC.